A selection of T cell receptor beta chains follows, all from one sample in a study of spatial heterogeneity in lung cancer. TCRdb redid the calling of the 5' RACE reads with MiXCR, one entry per CDR3 protein. The data contain roughly 23,000 distinct CDR3 sequences, 4.8% of them singletons. Sample: lung tumor tissue, taken at surgery. The receptors shown here come from a male donor with early-stage non-small cell lung cancer. The CDR3 runs from the conserved cysteine through the conserved F or W. Each record gives: V gene, clone size, D gene, J gene, CDR3 DNA, CDR3 protein. The D gene is left open where the match is weak. Some rows mark clone size as missing; the rest say once, few, many or name a class of expanded clone.

>TRBV20-1|many|-|TRBJ2-3
TGCAGTGCACAACCGGGGGCAGGCGGTACAGATACGCAGTATTTT
CSAQPGAGGTDTQYF
>TRBV6-5|many|TRBD2|TRBJ2-7
TGTGCCAGCAGATCAGCGGGAGGGACCTACGAGCAGTACTTC
CASRSAGGTYEQYF
>TRBV6-2/TRBV6-3|many|TRBD1|TRBJ2-7
TGTGCCAGCAGTTACTCCACCTGGACAGGGTCCTACGAGCAGTACTTC
CASSYSTWTGSYEQYF
>TRBV20-1|many|-|TRBJ2-7
TGCAGTGCTAGTGGAACAAACGGGGTCGAGCAGTACTTC
CSASGTNGVEQYF
>TRBV10-3|many|TRBD1|TRBJ1-2
TGTGCCATCAGTGAGTTACCGGGACAGGGGGCTTCGCACTATGGCTACACCTTC
CAISELPGQGASHYGYTF
>TRBV7-2|many|TRBD2|TRBJ2-5
TGTGCCAGCAGCAATCTGGTAACTAGCGATCGAGCGGGACAGACCCAGTACTTC
CASSNLVTSDRAGQTQYF
>TRBV7-8|medium-sized|-|TRBJ2-7
TGTGCCAGCAGCTTAGTACAAGCTACCTACGAGCAGTACTTC
CASSLVQATYEQYF
>TRBV30|few|TRBD2|TRBJ2-3
TGTGCCTGGAGGGGGAGAAGCGGGAGGGCAGATACGCAGTATTTT
CAWRGRSGRADTQYF
>TRBV7-2|many|TRBD2|TRBJ2-5
TGTGCCAGCAGCTCCCAGTGGGCGGGAGGAGCCGAGACCCAGTACTTC
CASSSQWAGGAETQYF
>TRBV29-1|many|-|TRBJ2-5
TGCAGCGTTCTGGGAATAGCCAGGGCCCTCCAAGAGACCCAGTACTTC
CSVLGIARALQETQYF
>TRBV3-1|few|TRBD2|TRBJ2-3
TGTGCCAGCAGCCAAGATCCCCCCGCCCGTGCTAGCGGGAGTAGGACAGATACGCAGTATTTT
CASSQDPPARASGSRTDTQYF
>TRBV6-1|many|TRBD2|TRBJ2-3
TGTGCCAGCAGTCTTCGACCCTCTAGCGGGGGGGCCATAGATACGCAGTATTTT
CASSLRPSSGGAIDTQYF
>TRBV7-3|-|TRBD1|TRBJ2-3
TGTGCCAGCAGCTCCGGGACAGGCCCAGATACGCAGTATTTT
CASSSGTGPDTQYF
>TRBV3-1|many|-|TRBJ2-7
TGTGCCAGCAGGGTTAGACAGGAGTCCTACGAGCAGTACTTC
CASRVRQESYEQYF
>TRBV2|many|-|TRBJ2-5
TGTGCCAGCAGTGGCGTTTCGGAGACCCAGTACTTC
CASSGVSETQYF
>TRBV5-4|few|-|TRBJ2-3
TGTGCCAGCAGCTGGGGGATTGATAATTCAGATACGCAGTATTTT
CASSWGIDNSDTQYF
>TRBV20-1|many|-|TRBJ2-7
TGCAGTGCTAGAATCGGTCCGTCCGGCCAGCAGTACTTC
CSARIGPSGQQYF
>TRBV29-1|many|-|TRBJ2-5
TGCAGCGTCCTCAGGGGGGCCGAGACCCAGTACTTC
CSVLRGAETQYF
>TRBV27|many|-|TRBJ1-1
TGTGCCAGCAGTTCCCTGACAGGTCTGACCGTACGATCGAACACTGAAGCTTTCTTT
CASSSLTGLTVRSNTEAFF
>TRBV3-1|many|TRBD1|TRBJ1-2
TGTGCCAGCAGCCAATTCCGGTCAGGGGGCTATGGCTACACCTTC
CASSQFRSGGYGYTF
>TRBV4-2|many|-|TRBJ2-3
TGTGCCAGCAGCCAAGATCGAGGGACATCCACAGATACGCAGTATTTT
CASSQDRGTSTDTQYF
>TRBV18|-|-|TRBJ2-1
TGTGCCAGCTCACCAAGACCCTCTGACGGTGGTGAGCAGTTCTTC
CASSPRPSDGGEQFF
>TRBV28|few|-|TRBJ1-1
TGTGCCAGCAGCCTCTTAAAGAACACTGAAGCTTTCTTT
CASSLLKNTEAFF
>TRBV7-2|many|-|TRBJ2-7
TGTGCCAGCAGCGCTCAGGTGTACGAGCAGTACTTC
CASSAQVYEQYF
>TRBV12-3/TRBV12-4|many|TRBD2|TRBJ2-1
TGTGCCAGCAGTGAAAGACTAGCGGGAGGCAATGAGCAGTTCTTC
CASSERLAGGNEQFF
>TRBV3-1|many|-|TRBJ1-1
TGTGCCAGCAGCCAAGGACCTGGGGGGTACACTGAAGCTTTCTTT
CASSQGPGGYTEAFF
>TRBV7-8|medium-sized|TRBD2|TRBJ2-5
TGTGCCAGCACCCGTGAGCGGGGCGAGACCCAGTACTTC
CASTRERGETQYF
>TRBV21-1|many|-|TRBJ2-6
TGTGCCAGCAGCAAGCTTCAGGGGTTTGGGGCCAACGTCCTGACTTTC
CASSKLQGFGANVLTF
>TRBV11-2|many|-|TRBJ1-4
TGTGCCAGCAGCTTCAGTATCGCCGGGGAAAAACTGTTTTTT
CASSFSIAGEKLFF
>TRBV18|-|TRBD2|TRBJ2-1
TGTGCCAGCTCACGCACCTCCGGGACTAGCGGGAGCGGGGGCCGGCATGAGCAGTTCTTC
CASSRTSGTSGSGGRHEQFF
>TRBV20-1|many|-|TRBJ1-1
TGCAGTGCTCCCTGGGTGAACACTGAAGCTTTCTTT
CSAPWVNTEAFF
>TRBV5-1|many|-|TRBJ1-3
TGCGCCAGCAGCCTATACGGGACACAGGGAAACACCATATATTTT
CASSLYGTQGNTIYF
>TRBV6-1|many|TRBD2|TRBJ2-1
TGTGCCAGCAGTGGGACTAGCGGGGGGGCCGTGGTTGAGCAGTTCTTC
CASSGTSGGAVVEQFF
>TRBV20-1|many|-|TRBJ1-2
TGCAGTGCTAGAGACCCAGGAGCCCTCTATGGCTACACCTTC
CSARDPGALYGYTF
>TRBV5-1|many|TRBD2|TRBJ2-3
TGCGCCAGCAGCTTGGCCGCGGGGGTCCGCACAGATACGCAGTATTTT
CASSLAAGVRTDTQYF